The 31 T cell receptor beta chains in this list originate from one sample, sequenced in a study of T cells in Graves' hyperthyroidism and ophthalmopathy. RNA transcripts provided the source from which TCR beta CDR3 regions were amplified. Primed by the HTBI set, a first-round RT-PCR was run on the TCR CDR3. TCRdb fed the multiplex PCR reads into MiXCR, producing one record per CDR3 protein. The sample records about 510,000 distinct CDR3 sequences, roughly 15% being singletons. The sequencing input was blood. The receptors originated from a woman aged 40 to 55 with Graves' hyperthyroidism.

The CDR3, as DNA: TGCGCCAGCAGCCAAGACCAGACAGGGGGCTATCAGCCCCAGCATTTT. It translates to CASSQDQTGGYQPQHF. The rearrangement uses TRBV4-1 and TRBJ1-5; 10 nucleotides align to TRBD1. Germline V gives CDR1 MGHRA, CDR2 YSYEKL. The CDR3 length is 16 residues. The V segment lost 0 bases and the J segment 5 bases; nucleotides outside the gene matches: 4.

The sample holds many counts of this clonotype. This chain joins TRBV6-1 and TRBJ2-1; the D call may be TRBD1 or TRBD2 (5 bases each). In germline, CDR1 is MNHNS, CDR2 SASEGT. Trimming removed 6 bases from V and 3 bases from J, with 15 bases in between. This CDR3 contains 15 residues. The CDR3 is CASSRDPAIYNEQFF. The CDR3 DNA reads as TGTGCCAGCAGCCGGGACCCCGCTATCTACAATGAGCAGTTCTTC.

This sequence joins TRBV5-6 and TRBJ1-2; D unclear. The V gene's germline CDR1 is SGHDT and CDR2 YYEEEE. CDR3 length equals 12 residues. V was clipped by 0 bases and J by 9 bases, with 9 bases between them. The CDR3 region is CASSLEGLRYTF. In DNA, the CDR3 is TGTGCCAGCAGCTTGGAAGGACTACGCTACACCTTC.

The V and J genes are TRBV27 and TRBJ2-1, with D perhaps TRBD1 or TRBD2 (5 bases each). Germline V gene sequence: CDR1 MNHEY, CDR2 SMNVEV (reference sequence). Trimming pared 4 bases from V and 5 bases from J, leaving 12 bases between. The CDR3 extends over 14 amino acids. CDR3 loop: CASSWGKMDNEQFF. For the CDR3, the DNA is TGTGCCAGCAGTTGGGGGAAAATGGACAATGAGCAGTTCTTC.

This clonotype has at least ten counts. The chain uses TRBV3-1 and TRBJ2-4; D unclear. V lost 0 bases and J lost 0, with 9 bases in between. Looked up from germline, CDR1 is LGHDT and CDR2 is YNNKEL (reference sequence). The CDR3 totals 16 residues. CDR3 nucleotides: TGTGCCAGCAGCCAAGAATCAGGAATAGCCAAAAACATTCAGTACTTC. Translating it yields CASSQESGIAKNIQYF.

This clonotype was counted only a few times. CDR3 loop: CAISGGQGENQPQHF. The CDR3 nucleotides read TGTGCCATCAGTGGTGGACAGGGAGAAAATCAGCCCCAGCATTTT. The rearrangement joins TRBV10-3 to TRBJ1-5; 8 bases fit TRBD1. The CDR3 sequence is 15 residues long. Per germline, CDR1 ENHRY and CDR2 SYGVKD. The V and J ends lost 4 bases and 4 bases, in that order; junction bases with no gene match: 6.

V usage is TRBV20-1 and J usage is TRBJ2-3; TRBD2 aligns across 9 bases. There are 16 residues in the CDR3. Germline-derived CDR1 and CDR2 are DFQATT and SNEGSKA (reference sequence). V shed 0 bases, J shed 5 bases, and the junction held 9 bases outside the gene matches. The CDR3 nucleotides read TGCAGTGCTAGAGATTGGGGCGCGGGGGGGGAAGATACGCAGTATTTT. As protein: CSARDWGAGGEDTQYF.

This clonotype was counted at least ten times. The gene calls are TRBV28 and TRBJ2-7; 7 bases line up with TRBD2. V gave up 6 bases and J gave up 2 bases; unmatched junction bases: 4. Germline loops: CDR1 MDHEN, CDR2 SYDVKM. This CDR3 region has 13 residues. Here the CDR3 reads CASRTSAPYEQYF. The CDR3 region has the DNA TGTGCCAGCAGAACTAGCGCACCCTACGAGCAGTACTTC.

This clonotype was detected many times. The chain employs TRBV29-1 and TRBJ2-7; tentative D call: TRBD2 (6 bases). Germline lookup yields CDR1 SQVTM and CDR2 ANQGSEA. V gave up 6 bases and J gave up 2 bases, with 11 bases separating them. The CDR3 has 12 residues. CDR3 DNA sequence: TGCAGCGTCCGGGACTTTACCTACGAGCAGTACTTC. Its translation is CSVRDFTYEQYF.

The table lists this clonotype with many counts. The chain is built from TRBV10-3 and TRBJ2-7; D possibly corresponds to TRBD2 (6 bases). V dropped 6 bases and J dropped 0 bases, with 12 bases sitting between them. This CDR3 comprises 14 residues. Germline V gene lookup returns CDR1 ENHRY and CDR2 SYGVKD. DNA for the CDR3: TGTGCCATCAGCCAGGGAGGTAGCTCCTACGAGCAGTACTTC. Translation gives CAISQGGSSYEQYF.

This clonotype was seen repeatedly, ten times or more. This sequence joins TRBV5-1 and TRBJ1-1; D might be TRBD1 (5 bases). CDR3 size: 15 residues. CDR1 and CDR2 (germline): SGHRS, YFSETQ. Trimming stripped 2 bases from V and 6 bases from J, with 17 bases between. CDR3 loop: CASSFRTGGSPEAFF. In nucleotides, the CDR3 is TGCGCCAGCAGCTTCCGGACCGGGGGATCCCCTGAAGCTTTCTTT.

Here the CDR3 reads CASRNRASTQHF. The DNA for the CDR3 is TGTGCCAGCAGAAACCGGGCCTCGACCCAGCATTTT. This chain uses TRBV6-1 with TRBJ1-5; D is unresolved. Germline CDR1 and CDR2: MNHNS and SASEGT. Trimming stripped 6 bases from V and 11 bases from J, with 14 bases between. The CDR3 consists of 12 residues.

The gene calls are TRBV6-2 or TRBV6-3 and TRBJ2-7; TRBD1 agrees at 9 bases. Germline-derived CDR1 and CDR2 are MNHEY and SVGEGT. J lost 4 bases, V lost 5 bases, and 6 bases had no gene match. The CDR3 runs 14 residues. CDR3 DNA: TGTGCCAGCAGTGGGGCGGGACAGGGTTACGAGCAGTACTTC. Its translation: CASSGAGQGYEQYF.

There are many counts of this clonotype. CDR3 in amino acids: CSARDLIGGGEQYF. In nucleotides, the CDR3 is TGCAGTGCTAGAGATCTCATTGGGGGCGGCGAGCAGTACTTC. The chain has TRBV20-1 and TRBJ2-7; D might be TRBD1 (6 bases). The CDR3 is made up of 14 amino acids. V lost 0 bases to trimming and J lost 6 bases, with 15 bases between them. Germline lookup yields CDR1 DFQATT and CDR2 SNEGSKA (reference sequence).

This clonotype has a count of ten or more. This chain connects TRBV7-3 to TRBJ1-1, with a possible D match to TRBD1 (5 bases). V lost 5 bases to trimming and J lost 1 base, with 8 bases between them. The germline CDR1 and CDR2 sequences are SGHTA and FQGTGA. This CDR3 region has 13 residues. CDR3 protein: CASSQQANTEAFF. CDR3 in DNA: TGTGCCAGCAGCCAACAGGCGAACACTGAAGCTTTCTTT.

This clonotype showed up just a few times. The chain carries TRBV5-1 and TRBJ2-7; tentatively, D is TRBD1 or TRBD2 (5 bases each). The V gene lost 9 bases and the J gene lost 4 bases, with 20 bases spanning the gap. Germline V gene sequence: CDR1 SGHRS, CDR2 YFSETQ. The CDR3 is 14 amino acids. The CDR3 bases are TGCGCCACCTCCAGGGAGACCGGATTGTACGAGCAGTACTTC. It translates to CATSRETGLYEQYF.

This clonotype was counted between two and nine times. This chain links TRBV3-1 with TRBJ2-3; TRBD2 matches at 8 bases. Per the germline V gene, CDR1 is LGHDT and CDR2 is YNNKEL (reference sequence). The CDR3 is 17 residues long. The junction had 10 bases not matched to a gene; V was cut back by 0 bases and J by 5 bases. The CDR3 is CASSQDLSGRIGDTQYF. CDR3 DNA sequence: TGTGCCAGCAGCCAAGATCTCAGCGGGAGAATTGGAGATACGCAGTATTTT.

J is TRBJ1-2 and V is TRBV29-1; 9 nucleotides agree with TRBD1. V lost 6 bases and J lost 2; bases outside the gene matches: 4. Germline V gives CDR1 SQVTM, CDR2 ANQGSEA. The CDR3 has 13 residues. This chain's CDR3 is CSVGDRVNYGYTF. The CDR3, as DNA: TGCAGCGTCGGGGACAGGGTAAACTATGGCTACACCTTC.

For this clonotype: A read error may be the cause here, since a much bigger clone is one base away. This chain uses TRBV19 with TRBJ2-1, with 11 nucleotides matching TRBD2. Germline CDR1 reads LNHDA; CDR2 reads SQIVND (reference sequence). V lost 7 bases and J lost 4; bases outside the gene matches: 6. This CDR3 has 15 residues. The CDR3 reads CASNIGTSGYNEQFF. Written as DNA, the CDR3 is TGTGCCAGTAATATCGGGACTAGCGGTTACAATGAGCAGTTCTTC.

This clonotype appeared many times. V usage is TRBV28 and J usage is TRBJ2-7; 8 bases are a match to TRBD2. Germline loops: CDR1 MDHEN, CDR2 SYDVKM. The CDR3 loop spans 16 amino acids. Trimming removed 2 bases from V and 1 base from J; junction bases left unmatched: 7. CDR3 bases: TGTGCCAGCAGTTTACTACTAGCGGAGCTATCCTACGAGCAGTACTTC. Its translation is CASSLLLAELSYEQYF.

The V call is TRBV7-2, the J call TRBJ2-3; 11 bases match TRBD2. The V gene's germline CDR1 is SGHTA and CDR2 FQGNSA. The CDR3 has 16 residues. V gave up 6 bases and J gave up 3 bases; unmatched junction bases: 8. In DNA, the CDR3 is TGTGCCAGCAGGTCTAGCGGGAGGTCTTGGACAGATACGCAGTATTTT. Translating it yields CASRSSGRSWTDTQYF.

The CDR3 sequence is CASSEQGEQFF. CDR3 sequence (DNA): TGCGCCAGCAGCGAACAGGGGGAGCAGTTCTTC. This chain joins TRBV5-1 and TRBJ2-1, with 7 bases lining up with TRBD1. Losses at the gene ends were 4 bases for V and 10 bases for J; bases not matched to a gene: 2. The CDR3 is 11 amino acids. Germline loops: CDR1 SGHRS, CDR2 YFSETQ. The variable domain in full, completed from reference TRBV5-1 and TRBJ2-1, reads KAGVTQTPRYLIKTRGQQVTLSCSPISGHRSVSWYQQTPGQGLQFLFEYFSETQRNKGNFPGRFSGRQFSNSRSEMNVSTLELGDSALYLCASSEQGEQFFGPGTRLTVL.

V gene TRBV20-1 combines with J gene TRBJ1-2; TRBD1 agrees at 9 bases. The V and J ends lost 8 bases and 6 bases, in that order; junction bases with no gene match: 4. The CDR3 has 11 amino acids. The V gene's germline CDR1 is DFQATT and CDR2 SNEGSKA (reference sequence). CDR3 coding DNA: TGCAGTACACAGGGGGCTGATGGCTACACCTTC. As protein: CSTQGADGYTF.

This clonotype was picked up a small number of times. The V gene is TRBV6-1, the J gene TRBJ1-2; the D gene is possibly TRBD1 (6 bases). Germline values: CDR1 MNHNS, CDR2 SASEGT. V was clipped by 6 bases and J by 4 bases, with 15 bases between them. The CDR3 extends over 14 amino acids. CDR3 DNA: TGTGCCAGCAGGAAACAGGGAGTCGGCTATGGCTACACCTTC. This encodes CASRKQGVGYGYTF.

This rearrangement joins TRBV28 to TRBJ2-1; 7 bases are a match to TRBD2. CDR1 and CDR2 (germline): MDHEN, SYDVKM. The CDR3 totals 14 residues. Unmatched junction bases numbered 10, after V lost 4 bases and J lost 10 bases. The CDR3 nucleotides read TGTGCCAGCAGTTGGGGACTACGGTCAGGAGAGCAGTTCTTC. Its translation is CASSWGLRSGEQFF.

This clonotype was seen a handful of times. This sequence joins TRBV6-1 and TRBJ2-1; no clear D gene. Trimming took off 4 bases at V and 3 bases at J, with 13 bases between the two ends. From germline, CDR1 is MNHNS and CDR2 SASEGT. The CDR3 length is 15 residues. The CDR3 DNA sequence: TGTGCCAGCAGTGTCCTAGTTAGTGGCTACAATGAGCAGTTCTTC. Protein sequence: CASSVLVSGYNEQFF.

V usage is TRBV30 and J usage is TRBJ2-7; D gene uncertain. The CDR3 totals 12 residues. Germline V CDR1 and CDR2: GTSNPN, SVGIG (reference sequence). V was clipped by 3 bases and J by 2 bases, with 8 bases between them. CDR3 coding DNA: TGTGCCTGGAGCTACCGCGCCTACGAGCAGTACTTC. Protein product: CAWSYRAYEQYF.

This clonotype appeared a few times. The V call is TRBV4-1, the J call TRBJ1-1; D is ambiguous. V lost 2 bases, J lost 4 bases, and 14 bases lay in between. This CDR3 is built from 15 residues. Germline CDR1 reads MGHRA; CDR2 reads YSYEKL. CDR3 nucleotide sequence: TGCGCCAGCAGCCAATTAGGGAGGTCGCTCACTGAAGCTTTCTTT. It yields the protein CASSQLGRSLTEAFF.

This clonotype was seen many times. The V gene is TRBV6-2 or TRBV6-3, the J gene TRBJ1-1; D is unresolved. The germline gives CDR1 MNHEY, CDR2 SVGEGT. V lost 8 bases and J 4 bases, leaving 11 bases between the germline ends. The CDR3 length is 12 residues. DNA for the CDR3: TGTGCCAGCTCGACGCCGGGCACTGAAGCTTTCTTT. As protein: CASSTPGTEAFF.

The chain joins TRBV4-2 to TRBJ2-1; 11 positions match TRBD2. The CDR3 is made up of 16 amino acids. V was pared by 6 bases and J by 6 bases, with 10 bases of the junction left unmatched. CDR1 LGHNA and CDR2 YNFKEQ come from the germline V gene. The CDR3 spells CASSRLSGRAFNEQFF. The CDR3 region has the DNA TGTGCCAGCAGTAGACTTAGCGGGAGGGCCTTCAATGAGCAGTTCTTC.

V is TRBV28 and J is TRBJ2-5, with D possibly being TRBD1 or TRBD2 (5 bases each). Per germline, CDR1 MDHEN and CDR2 SYDVKM. Trimming cost V 2 bases and J 2 bases, with 9 bases left between them. The CDR3 extends over 14 amino acids. The CDR3 loop reads CASSLRDVQETQYF. The CDR3 DNA is TGTGCCAGCAGTTTAAGGGACGTACAAGAGACCCAGTACTTC.